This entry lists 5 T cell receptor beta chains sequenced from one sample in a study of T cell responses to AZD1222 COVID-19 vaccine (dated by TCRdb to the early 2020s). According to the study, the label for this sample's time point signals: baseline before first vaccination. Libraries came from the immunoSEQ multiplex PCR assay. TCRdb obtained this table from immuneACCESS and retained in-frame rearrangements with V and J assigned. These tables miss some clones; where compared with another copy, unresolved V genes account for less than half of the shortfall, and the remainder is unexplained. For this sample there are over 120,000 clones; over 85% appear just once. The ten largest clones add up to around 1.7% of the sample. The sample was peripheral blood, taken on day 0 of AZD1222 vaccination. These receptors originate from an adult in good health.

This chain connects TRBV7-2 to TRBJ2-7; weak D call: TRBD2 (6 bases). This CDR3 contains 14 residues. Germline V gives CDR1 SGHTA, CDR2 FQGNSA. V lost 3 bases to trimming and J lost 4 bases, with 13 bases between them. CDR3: CASSFFGSGYEQYF. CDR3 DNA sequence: TGTGCCAGCAGCTTTTTCGGGAGCGGTTACGAGCAGTACTTC.

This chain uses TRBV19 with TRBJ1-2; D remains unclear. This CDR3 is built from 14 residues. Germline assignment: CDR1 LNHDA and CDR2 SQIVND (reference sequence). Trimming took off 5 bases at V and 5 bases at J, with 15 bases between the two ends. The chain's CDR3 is CASSGSRNGYGYTF. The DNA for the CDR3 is TGTGCCAGTAGTGGTTCCAGGAATGGGTATGGCTACACCTTC.

The CDR3 DNA is TGTGCCATCAGTGAGCGGGCAGGATCCTACGAGCAGTACTTC. Translation: CAISERAGSYEQYF. The V call is TRBV10-3, the J call TRBJ2-7, with D unclear. Germline values: CDR1 ENHRY, CDR2 SYGVKD. V was pared by 2 bases and J by 1 base, with 9 bases between. The CDR3 consists of 14 residues.

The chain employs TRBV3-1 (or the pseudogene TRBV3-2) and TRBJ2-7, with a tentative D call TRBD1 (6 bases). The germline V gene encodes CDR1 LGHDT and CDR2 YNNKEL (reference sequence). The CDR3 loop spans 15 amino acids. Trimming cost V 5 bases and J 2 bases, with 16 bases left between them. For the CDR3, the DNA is TGTGCCAGCAGCGAGGGGGTGGGCCGCGCCTACGAGCAGTACTTC. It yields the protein CASSEGVGRAYEQYF.

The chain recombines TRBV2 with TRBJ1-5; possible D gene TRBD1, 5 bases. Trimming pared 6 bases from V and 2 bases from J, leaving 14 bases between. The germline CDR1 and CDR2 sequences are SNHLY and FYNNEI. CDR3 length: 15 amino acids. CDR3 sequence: CASRRGSVGNQPQHF. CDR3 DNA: TGTGCCAGCAGACGGGGCAGCGTGGGCAATCAGCCCCAGCATTTT.